This TCR beta chain was retrieved from a study of neoadjuvant anti-PD-1 for oral cavity cancer. Study as a whole: Patients mostly received three to four biweekly nivolumab doses at 3 mg/kg before surgery.

V gave up 7 bases and J gave up 4 bases, with 14 bases separating them. There are 13 residues in the CDR3. CDR1 is SGDLS, CDR2 YYNGEE, per germline. Cohort: HPV-negative, locally advanced oral cavity squamous cell carcinoma patients. TCRdb keeps only in-frame clones here, not all; method: immunoSEQ multiplex PCR. The sample has around 15,000 clones, about 69% seen once. This rearrangement joins TRBV9 to TRBJ2-5; possibly TRBD1 for D (6 bases). The sample was PBMCs, taken before nivolumab (anti-PD-1) treatment. The clonotype originates from a person aged 35-79 years with oral cavity squamous cell carcinoma. CDR3 in amino acids: CASSLQGLETQYF. In DNA, the CDR3 is TGTGCCAGCTCTTTACAGGGATTAGAGACCCAGTACTTC. Looking up the rest from reference TRBV9 and TRBJ2-5 gives the full variable domain: DSGVTQTPKHLITATGQRVTLRCSPRSGDLSVYWYQQSLDQGLQFLIQYYNGEERAKGNILERFSAQQFPDLHSELNLSSLELGDSALYFCASSLQGLETQYFGPGTRLLVL.